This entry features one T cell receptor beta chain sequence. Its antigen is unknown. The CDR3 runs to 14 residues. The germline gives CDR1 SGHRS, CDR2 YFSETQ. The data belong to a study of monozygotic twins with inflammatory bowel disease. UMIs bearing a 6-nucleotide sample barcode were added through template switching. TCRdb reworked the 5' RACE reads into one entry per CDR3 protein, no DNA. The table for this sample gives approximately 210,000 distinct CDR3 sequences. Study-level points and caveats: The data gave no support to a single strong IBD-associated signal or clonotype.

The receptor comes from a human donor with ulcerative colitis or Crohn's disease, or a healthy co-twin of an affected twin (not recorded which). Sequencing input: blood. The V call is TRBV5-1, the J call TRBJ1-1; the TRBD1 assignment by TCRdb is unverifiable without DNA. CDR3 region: CASSLRMDRGEAFF.